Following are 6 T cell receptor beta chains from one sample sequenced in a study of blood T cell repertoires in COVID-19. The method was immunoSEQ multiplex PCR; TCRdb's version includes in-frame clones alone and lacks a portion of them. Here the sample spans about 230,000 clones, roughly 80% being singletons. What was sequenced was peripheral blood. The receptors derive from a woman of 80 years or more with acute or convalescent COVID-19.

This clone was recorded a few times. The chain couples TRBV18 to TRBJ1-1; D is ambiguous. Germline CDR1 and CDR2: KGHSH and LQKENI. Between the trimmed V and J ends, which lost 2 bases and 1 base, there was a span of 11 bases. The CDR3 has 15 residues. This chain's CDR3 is CASSPAGEPNTEAFF. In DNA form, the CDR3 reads TGTGCCAGCTCACCAGCCGGGGAACCGAACACTGAAGCTTTCTTT.

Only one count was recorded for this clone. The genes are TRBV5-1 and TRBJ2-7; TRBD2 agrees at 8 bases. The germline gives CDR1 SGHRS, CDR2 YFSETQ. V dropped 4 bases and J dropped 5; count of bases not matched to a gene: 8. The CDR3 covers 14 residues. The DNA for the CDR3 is TGCGCCAGCAGCCCGGGGGGGAGTAGGAACGAGCAGTACTTC. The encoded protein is CASSPGGSRNEQYF.

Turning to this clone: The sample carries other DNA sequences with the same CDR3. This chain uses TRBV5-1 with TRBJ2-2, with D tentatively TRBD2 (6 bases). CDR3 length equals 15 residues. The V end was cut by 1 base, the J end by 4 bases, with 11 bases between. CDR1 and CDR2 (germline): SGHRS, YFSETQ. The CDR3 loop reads CASSLLGGGTGELFF. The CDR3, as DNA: TGCGCCAGCAGCTTGTTGGGGGGTGGCACCGGGGAGCTGTTTTTT.

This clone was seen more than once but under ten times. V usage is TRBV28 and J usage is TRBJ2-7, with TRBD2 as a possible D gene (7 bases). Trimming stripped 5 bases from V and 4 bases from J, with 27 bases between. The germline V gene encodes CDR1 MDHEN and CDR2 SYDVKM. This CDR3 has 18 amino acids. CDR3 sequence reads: CASSPPGGVRGPGYEQYF. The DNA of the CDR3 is TGTGCCAGCAGTCCACCTGGGGGTGTGCGGGGGCCCGGTTACGAGCAGTACTTC.

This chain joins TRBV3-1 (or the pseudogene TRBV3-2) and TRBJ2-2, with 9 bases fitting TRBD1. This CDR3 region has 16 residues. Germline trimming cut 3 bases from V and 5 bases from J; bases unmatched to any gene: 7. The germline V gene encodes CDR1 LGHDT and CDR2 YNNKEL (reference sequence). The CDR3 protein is CASSHGGTGITGELFF. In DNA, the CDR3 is TGTGCCAGCAGCCATGGCGGGACAGGGATAACCGGGGAGCTGTTTTTT.

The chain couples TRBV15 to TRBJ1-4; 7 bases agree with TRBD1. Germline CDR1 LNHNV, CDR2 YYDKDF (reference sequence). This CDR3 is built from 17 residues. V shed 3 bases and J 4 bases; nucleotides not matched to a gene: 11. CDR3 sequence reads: CATSSHMGQQYNEKLFF. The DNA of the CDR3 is TGTGCCACCAGCAGCCACATGGGACAGCAATATAATGAAAAACTGTTTTTT.